One T cell receptor (beta chain) is described in this entry. Its antigen is currently unknown. The sample is drawn from a study of response to subunit inactivated influenza vaccine. Each CDR3 protein gets one entry after TCRdb re-called the RT-PCR reads with MiXCR. The data hold a few hundred thousand distinct CDR3 sequences, with 12% to 15% observed a single time. Study-wide results and limits: Authors suggested few new T cells are recruited by each seasonal influenza vaccination.

CDR1 and CDR2 (germline): MDHEN, SYDVKM. Trimming removed 10 bases from V and 3 bases from J; junction bases left unmatched: 11. The CDR3 is 15 amino acids. This clonotype was obtained from a man between 45 and 60 years old who received an inactivated influenza vaccine. The chain recombines TRBV28 with TRBJ2-1; 8 positions agree with TRBD2. The starting material was PBMCs from blood, obtained 11 to 12 days after vaccination. The CDR3 sequence is CAIGISGNLYNEQFF. DNA of the CDR3: TGTGCCATCGGTATTAGCGGGAACCTCTACAATGAGCAGTTCTTC.